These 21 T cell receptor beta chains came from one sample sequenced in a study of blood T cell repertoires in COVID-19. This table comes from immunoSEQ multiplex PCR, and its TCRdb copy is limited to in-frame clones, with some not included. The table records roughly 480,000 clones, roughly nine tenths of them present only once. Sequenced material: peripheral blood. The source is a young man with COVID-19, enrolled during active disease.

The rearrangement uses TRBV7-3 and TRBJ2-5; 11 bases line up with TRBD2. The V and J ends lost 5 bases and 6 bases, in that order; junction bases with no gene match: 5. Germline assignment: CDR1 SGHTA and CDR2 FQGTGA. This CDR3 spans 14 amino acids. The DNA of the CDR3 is TGTGCCAGCAGCCGAGTAGCGGGAGGGAAGACCCAGTACTTC. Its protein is CASSRVAGGKTQYF.

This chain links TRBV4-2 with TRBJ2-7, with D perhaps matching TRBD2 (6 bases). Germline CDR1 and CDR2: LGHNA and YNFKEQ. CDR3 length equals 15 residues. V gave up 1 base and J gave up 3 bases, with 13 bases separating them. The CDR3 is CASSQVWDSSYEQYF. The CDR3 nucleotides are TGTGCCAGCAGCCAAGTATGGGACTCCAGCTACGAGCAGTACTTC.

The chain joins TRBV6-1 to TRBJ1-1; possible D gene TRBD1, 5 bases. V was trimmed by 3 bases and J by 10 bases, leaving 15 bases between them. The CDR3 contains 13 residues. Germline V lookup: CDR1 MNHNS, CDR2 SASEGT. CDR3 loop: CASSEIAGIGAFF. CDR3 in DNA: TGTGCCAGCAGTGAGATAGCAGGGATTGGAGCTTTCTTT.

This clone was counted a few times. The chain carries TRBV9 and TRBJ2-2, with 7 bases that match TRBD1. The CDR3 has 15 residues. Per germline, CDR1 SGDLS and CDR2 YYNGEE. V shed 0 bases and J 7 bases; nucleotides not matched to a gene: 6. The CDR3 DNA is TGTGCCAGCAGCGTAGGACAGGGTTGGAGCGGGGAGCTGTTTTTT. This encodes CASSVGQGWSGELFF.

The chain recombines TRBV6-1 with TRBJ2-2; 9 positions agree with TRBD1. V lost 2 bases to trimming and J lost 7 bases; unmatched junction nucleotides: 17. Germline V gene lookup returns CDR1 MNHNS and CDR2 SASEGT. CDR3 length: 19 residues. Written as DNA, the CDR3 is TGTGCCAGCAGTGAACTTCCGGGACAGGGAGCGAAAGGGATCGGGGAGCTGTTTTTT. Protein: CASSELPGQGAKGIGELFF.

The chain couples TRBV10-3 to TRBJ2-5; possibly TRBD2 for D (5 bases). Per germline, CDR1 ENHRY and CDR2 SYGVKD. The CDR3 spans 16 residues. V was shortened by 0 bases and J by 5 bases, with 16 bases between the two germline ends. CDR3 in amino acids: CAISESKSGVRETQYF. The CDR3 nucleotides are TGTGCCATCAGTGAGTCGAAGTCCGGGGTCCGGGAGACCCAGTACTTC.

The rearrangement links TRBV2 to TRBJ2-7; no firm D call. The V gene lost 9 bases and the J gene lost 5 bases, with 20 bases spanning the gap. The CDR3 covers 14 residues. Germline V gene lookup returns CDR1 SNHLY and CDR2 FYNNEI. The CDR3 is CASNVVLPRHEQYF. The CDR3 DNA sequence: TGTGCCAGTAATGTGGTCCTTCCGAGGCACGAGCAGTACTTC.

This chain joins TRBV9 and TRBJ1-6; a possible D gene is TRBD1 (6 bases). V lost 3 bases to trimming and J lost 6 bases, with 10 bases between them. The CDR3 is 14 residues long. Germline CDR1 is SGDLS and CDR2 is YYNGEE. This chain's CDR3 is CASSARQVNSPLHF. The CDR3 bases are TGTGCCAGCAGCGCAAGACAGGTTAATTCACCCCTCCACTTT.

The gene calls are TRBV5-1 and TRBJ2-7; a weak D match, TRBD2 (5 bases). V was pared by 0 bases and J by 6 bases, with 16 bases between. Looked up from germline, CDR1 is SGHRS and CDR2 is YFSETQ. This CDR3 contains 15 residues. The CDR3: CASSLESYGVGEQYF. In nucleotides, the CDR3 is TGCGCCAGCAGCTTGGAGTCCTACGGGGTTGGCGAGCAGTACTTC.

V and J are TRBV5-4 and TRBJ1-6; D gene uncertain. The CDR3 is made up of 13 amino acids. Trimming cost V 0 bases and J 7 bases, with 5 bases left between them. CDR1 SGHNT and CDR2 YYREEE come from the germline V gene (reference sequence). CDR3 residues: CASSLDRNSPLHF. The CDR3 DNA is TGTGCCAGCAGCTTGGACAGAAATTCACCCCTCCACTTT.

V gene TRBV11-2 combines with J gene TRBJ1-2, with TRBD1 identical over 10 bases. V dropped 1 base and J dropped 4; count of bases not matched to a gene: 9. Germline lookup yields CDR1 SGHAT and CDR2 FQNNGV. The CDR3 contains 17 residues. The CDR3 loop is CASSLGPNRQGAYGYTF. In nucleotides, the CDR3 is TGTGCCAGCAGCTTAGGCCCAAACCGACAGGGGGCCTATGGCTACACCTTC.

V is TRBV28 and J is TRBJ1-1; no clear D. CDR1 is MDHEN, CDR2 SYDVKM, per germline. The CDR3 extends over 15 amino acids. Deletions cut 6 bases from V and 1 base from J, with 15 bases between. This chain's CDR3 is CASSLLAGSNTEAFF. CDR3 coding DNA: TGTGCCAGCAGCCTCCTTGCGGGGTCGAACACTGAAGCTTTCTTT.

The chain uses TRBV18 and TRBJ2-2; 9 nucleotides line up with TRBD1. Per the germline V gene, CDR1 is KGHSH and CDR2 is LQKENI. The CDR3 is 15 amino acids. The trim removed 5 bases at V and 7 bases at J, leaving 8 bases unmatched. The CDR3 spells CASSASQGAFGELFF. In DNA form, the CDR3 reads TGTGCCAGCTCAGCGTCACAGGGGGCTTTCGGGGAGCTGTTTTTT. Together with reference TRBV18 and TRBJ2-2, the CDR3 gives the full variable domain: NAGVMQNPRHLVRRRGQEARLRCSPMKGHSHVYWYRQLPEEGLKFMVYLQKENIIDESGMPKERFSAEFPKEGPSILRIQQVVRGDSAAYFCASSASQGAFGELFFGEGSRLTVL.

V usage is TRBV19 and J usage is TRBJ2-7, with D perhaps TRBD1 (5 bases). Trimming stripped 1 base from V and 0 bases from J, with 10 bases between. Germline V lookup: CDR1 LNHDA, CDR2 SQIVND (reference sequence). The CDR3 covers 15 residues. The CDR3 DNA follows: TGTGCCAGTAGTATAGGGTCAGGGATCTCCTACGAGCAGTACTTC. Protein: CASSIGSGISYEQYF.

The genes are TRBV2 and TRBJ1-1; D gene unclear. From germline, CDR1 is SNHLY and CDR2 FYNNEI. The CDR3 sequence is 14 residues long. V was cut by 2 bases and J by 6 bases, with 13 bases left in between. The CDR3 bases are TGTGCCAGCAGTGAACTGTGGGAGAGTCCTGAAGCTTTCTTT. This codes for CASSELWESPEAFF.

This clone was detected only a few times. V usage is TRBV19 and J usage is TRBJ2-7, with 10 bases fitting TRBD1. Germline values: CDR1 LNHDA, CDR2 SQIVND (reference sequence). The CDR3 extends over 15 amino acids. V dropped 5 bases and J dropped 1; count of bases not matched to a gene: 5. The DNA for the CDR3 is TGTGCCAGTAGTTATGGGGACAGGGGTTCCTACGAGCAGTACTTC. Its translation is CASSYGDRGSYEQYF.

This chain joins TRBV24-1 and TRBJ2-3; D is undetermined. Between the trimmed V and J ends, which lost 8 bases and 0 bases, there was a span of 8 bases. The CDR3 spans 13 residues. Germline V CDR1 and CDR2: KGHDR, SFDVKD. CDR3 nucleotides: TGTGCCACCACAGATCCTAGCACAGATACGCAGTATTTT. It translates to CATTDPSTDTQYF.

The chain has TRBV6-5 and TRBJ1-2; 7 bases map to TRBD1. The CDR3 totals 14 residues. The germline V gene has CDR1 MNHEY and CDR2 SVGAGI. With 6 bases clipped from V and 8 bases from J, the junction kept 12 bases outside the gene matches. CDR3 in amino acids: CASSSDRAIYGYTF. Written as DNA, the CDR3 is TGTGCCAGCAGCTCCGACAGGGCTATCTACGGCTACACCTTC.

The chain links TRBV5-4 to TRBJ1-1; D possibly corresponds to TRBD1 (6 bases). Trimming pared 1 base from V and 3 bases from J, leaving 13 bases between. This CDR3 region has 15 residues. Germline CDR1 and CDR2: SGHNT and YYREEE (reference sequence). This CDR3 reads CASSLTQGRDTEAFF. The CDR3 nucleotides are TGTGCCAGCAGCTTGACTCAGGGGCGGGACACTGAAGCTTTCTTT.

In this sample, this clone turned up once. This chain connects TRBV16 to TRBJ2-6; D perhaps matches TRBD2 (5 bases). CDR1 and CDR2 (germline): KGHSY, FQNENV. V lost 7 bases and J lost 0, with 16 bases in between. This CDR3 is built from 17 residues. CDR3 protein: CASMRVSVPSGANVLTF. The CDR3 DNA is TGTGCCAGCATGCGGGTCTCAGTACCCTCTGGGGCCAACGTCCTGACTTTC. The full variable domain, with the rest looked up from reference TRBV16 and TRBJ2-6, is GEEVAQTPKHLVRGEGQKAKLYCAPIKGHSYVFWYQQVLKNEFKFLISFQNENVFDETGMPKERFSAKCLPNSPCSLEIQATKLEDSAVYFCASMRVSVPSGANVLTFGAGSRLTVL.

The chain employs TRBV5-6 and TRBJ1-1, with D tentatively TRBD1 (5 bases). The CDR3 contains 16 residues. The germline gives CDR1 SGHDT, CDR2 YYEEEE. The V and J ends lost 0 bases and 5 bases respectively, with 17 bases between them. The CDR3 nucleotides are TGTGCCAGCAGCTTGGGCTGGCTTAGGGGTAGTACTGAAGCTTTCTTT. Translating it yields CASSLGWLRGSTEAFF.